This TCR beta chain was sequenced in a study of cytomegalovirus exposure and HLA in healthy donors. Study as a whole: Of several hundred genotyped donors, around 86% grouped in the Caucasian-associated ancestry cluster. Findings of the study overall: The HLA-A and HLA-B alleles of most subjects were reportedly predicted accurately from TCR beta sequences. Listed as cytomegalovirus-associated were 150 to 200 TCR beta chains. The dataset shows that most TCR sequences were rare, while some public TCRs occurred in many donors.

Primers: 60 Vbeta forward and 13 Jbeta reverse. Here immunoSEQ multiplex PCR was the method, and the copy in TCRdb shows in-frame clones only, minus some. The table includes 100,000 to 150,000 clones, roughly 82% detected once. As concerns this clone: The antigen is unknown.

This TCR was recovered from a male donor in good health and CMV-seropositive. The source material was PBMCs.

The CDR3 loop reads CASGLTSSYGYTF. The CDR3 nucleotides read TGTGCTAGTGGCCTGACATCGAGCTATGGCTACACCTTC. This sequence joins TRBV12-5 and TRBJ1-2; D unresolved. The CDR3 runs 13 residues. V lost 6 bases, J lost 4 bases, and 12 bases lay in between. Germline-derived CDR1 and CDR2 are LGHNT and FRNRAP.